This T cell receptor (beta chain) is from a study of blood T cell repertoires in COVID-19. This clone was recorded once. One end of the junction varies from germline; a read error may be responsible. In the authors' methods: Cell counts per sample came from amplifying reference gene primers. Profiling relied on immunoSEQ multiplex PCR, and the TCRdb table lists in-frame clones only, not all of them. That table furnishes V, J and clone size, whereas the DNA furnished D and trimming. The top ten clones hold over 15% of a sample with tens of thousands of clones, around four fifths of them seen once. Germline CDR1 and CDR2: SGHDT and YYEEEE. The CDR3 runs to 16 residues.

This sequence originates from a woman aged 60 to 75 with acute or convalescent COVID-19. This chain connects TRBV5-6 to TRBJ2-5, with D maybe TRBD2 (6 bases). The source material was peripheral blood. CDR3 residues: CASSPTPGDPMETQYF. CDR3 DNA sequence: TGTGCCAGCAGCCCTACTCCGGGGGACCCCATGGAGACTCAGTACTTC. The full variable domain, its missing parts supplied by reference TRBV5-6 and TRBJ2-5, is DAGVTQSPTHLIKTRGQQVTLRCSPKSGHDTVSWYQQALGQGPQFIFQYYEEEERQRGNFPDRFSGHQFPNYSSELNVNALLLGDSALYLCASSPTPGDPMETQYFGPGTRLLVL.